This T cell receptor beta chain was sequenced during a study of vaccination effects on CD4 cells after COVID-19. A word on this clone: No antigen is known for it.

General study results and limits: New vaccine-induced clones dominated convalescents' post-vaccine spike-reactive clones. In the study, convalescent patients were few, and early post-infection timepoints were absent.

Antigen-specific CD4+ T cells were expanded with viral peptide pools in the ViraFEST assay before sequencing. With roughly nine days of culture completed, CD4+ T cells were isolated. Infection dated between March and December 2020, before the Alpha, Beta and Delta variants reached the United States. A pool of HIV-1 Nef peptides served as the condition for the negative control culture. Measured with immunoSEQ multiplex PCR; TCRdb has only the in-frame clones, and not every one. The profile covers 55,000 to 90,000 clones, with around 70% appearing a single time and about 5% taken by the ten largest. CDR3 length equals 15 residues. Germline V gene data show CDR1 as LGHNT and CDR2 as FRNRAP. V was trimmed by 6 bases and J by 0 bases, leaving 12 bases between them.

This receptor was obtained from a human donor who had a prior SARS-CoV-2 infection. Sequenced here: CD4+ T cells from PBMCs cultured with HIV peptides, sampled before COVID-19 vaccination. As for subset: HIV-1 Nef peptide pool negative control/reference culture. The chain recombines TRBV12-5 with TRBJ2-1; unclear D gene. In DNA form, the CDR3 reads TGTGCTAGTGGGGGCCGACTTGTCTCCTACAATGAGCAGTTCTTC. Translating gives CASGGRLVSYNEQFF.